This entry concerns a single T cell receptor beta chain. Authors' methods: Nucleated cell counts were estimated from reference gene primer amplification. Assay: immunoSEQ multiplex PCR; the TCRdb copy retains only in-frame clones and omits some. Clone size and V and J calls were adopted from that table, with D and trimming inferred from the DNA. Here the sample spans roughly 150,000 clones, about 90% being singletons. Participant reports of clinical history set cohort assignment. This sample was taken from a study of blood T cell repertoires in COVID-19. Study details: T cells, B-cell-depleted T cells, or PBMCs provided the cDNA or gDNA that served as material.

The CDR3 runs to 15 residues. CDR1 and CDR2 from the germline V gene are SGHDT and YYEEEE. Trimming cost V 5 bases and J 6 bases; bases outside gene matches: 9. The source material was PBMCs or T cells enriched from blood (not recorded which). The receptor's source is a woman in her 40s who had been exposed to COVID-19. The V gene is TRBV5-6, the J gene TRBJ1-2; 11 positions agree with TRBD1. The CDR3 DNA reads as TGTGCCAGCAGATCGACCCCGGGACAGGGGGATGGCTACACCTTC. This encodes CASRSTPGQGDGYTF.